The present T cell receptor beta chain was sequenced within a study of blood T cell repertoires in COVID-19. Whole-study context: Material from acute and convalescent COVID-19 was sourced from the United States, Italy and Spain.

This clone was detected a few times. The CDR3 is made up of 14 amino acids. Per germline, CDR1 LNHDA and CDR2 SQIVND (reference sequence). V lost 5 bases and J lost 4; bases outside the gene matches: 2. Generated by immunoSEQ multiplex PCR, the TCRdb table keeps only in-frame clones and is missing some. The sample lists some 380,000 clones, 88% seen once, with approximately 2.1% in the top ten. The chain links TRBV19 to TRBJ2-2; 9 nucleotides align to TRBD1. Sequenced input: PBMCs or T cells enriched from blood (not recorded which). The receptor was derived from a woman in her thirties or forties with acute COVID-19. The CDR3 here is CASSWDRVTGELFF. In nucleotides, the CDR3 is TGTGCCAGTAGTTGGGACAGGGTCACCGGGGAGCTGTTTTTT.